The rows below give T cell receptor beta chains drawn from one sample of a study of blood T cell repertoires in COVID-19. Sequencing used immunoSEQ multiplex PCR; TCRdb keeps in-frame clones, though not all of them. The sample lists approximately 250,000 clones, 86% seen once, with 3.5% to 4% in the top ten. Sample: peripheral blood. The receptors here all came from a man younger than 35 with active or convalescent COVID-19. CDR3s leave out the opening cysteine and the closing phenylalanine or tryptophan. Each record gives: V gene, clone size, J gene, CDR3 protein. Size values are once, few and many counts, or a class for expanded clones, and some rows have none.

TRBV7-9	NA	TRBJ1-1	ASNLPGSTEAF
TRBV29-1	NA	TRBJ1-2	SVVTGDREDYGYT
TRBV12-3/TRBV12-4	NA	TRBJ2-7	ASMNSQTYEQY
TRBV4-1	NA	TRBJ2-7	ASSRGLDTYEQY
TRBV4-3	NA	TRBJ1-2	ASSQGSTDIYGYT
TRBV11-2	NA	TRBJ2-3	ASSPRVAGTLDTQY
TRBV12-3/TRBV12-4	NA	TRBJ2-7	ASSFAGNEQY
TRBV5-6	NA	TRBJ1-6	ASSLGQGSSPLH
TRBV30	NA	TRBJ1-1	AWSEQTNTEAF
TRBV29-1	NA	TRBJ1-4	SLSQQGSGEKLF
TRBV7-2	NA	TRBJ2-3	ASSLRPTGWDTQY
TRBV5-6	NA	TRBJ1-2	ASSAPGTGNRDGYT
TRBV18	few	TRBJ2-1	ASSIGAGGSYNEQF
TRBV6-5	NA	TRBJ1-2	ASSPRDRGYGGYT
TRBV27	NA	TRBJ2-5	ASSFSGQETQY
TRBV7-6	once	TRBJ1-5	ASSLEPFPNQPQH
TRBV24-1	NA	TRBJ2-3	ATNQGEAVTGITSGFTDTQY
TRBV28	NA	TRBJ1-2	ASSLTGENYGYT
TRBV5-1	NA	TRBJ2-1	ASSPGTSENSYNEQF
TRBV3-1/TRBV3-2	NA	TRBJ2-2	ASSQEHGGAFTGELF
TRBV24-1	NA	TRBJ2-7	ATSDSREGVYEQY